This T cell receptor (beta chain) appears in the sequencing data of a study of blood T cells in healthy people across ages. Combining a sample-barcoded 5' primer with a J-beta primer mix, a second PCR ran for about 6 to 12 cycles. Every cDNA molecule carried a tag from a template-switch adaptor bearing 12 random nucleotides. TCRdb re-called the 5' RACE reads through MiXCR, storing one row per CDR3 protein. The data contain hundreds of thousands of distinct CDR3 sequences, around 21% of them singletons. The CDR3 consists of 14 residues. Germline CDR1 reads DFQATT; CDR2 reads SNEGSKA (reference sequence).

The receptor was derived from a man aged 70-80 years in good health. The chain joins TRBV20-1 to TRBJ2-7, with 11 bases that match TRBD2. The J call could be wrong; TRBJ2-1 is a better fit for the DNA end. Specimen: blood. CDR3 residues: CSAKLAGDYNEQFF. In DNA form, the CDR3 reads TGCAGTGCCAAACTAGCGGGAGACTACAATGAGCAGTTCTTC.